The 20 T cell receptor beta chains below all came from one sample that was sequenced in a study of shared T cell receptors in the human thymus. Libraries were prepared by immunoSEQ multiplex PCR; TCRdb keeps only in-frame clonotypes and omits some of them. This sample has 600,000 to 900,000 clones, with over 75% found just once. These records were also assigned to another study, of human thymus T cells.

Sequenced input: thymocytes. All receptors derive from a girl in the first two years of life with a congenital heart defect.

CDR3 protein: CASSWATGGWFQPQHF. In nucleotides, the CDR3 is TGTGCCAGCAGTTGGGCAACAGGGGGCTGGTTTCAGCCCCAGCATTTT. The rearrangement joins TRBV28 to TRBJ1-5, with 9 bases matching TRBD1. Trimming cost V 4 bases and J 6 bases; bases outside gene matches: 10. This CDR3 is built from 16 residues. The germline gives CDR1 MDHEN, CDR2 SYDVKM.

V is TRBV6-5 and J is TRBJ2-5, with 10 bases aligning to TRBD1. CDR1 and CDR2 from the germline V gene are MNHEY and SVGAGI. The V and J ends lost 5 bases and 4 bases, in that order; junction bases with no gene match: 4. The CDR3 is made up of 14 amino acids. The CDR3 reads CASSRDRGGETQYF. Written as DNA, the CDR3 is TGTGCCAGCAGTCGGGACAGGGGCGGAGAGACCCAGTACTTC.

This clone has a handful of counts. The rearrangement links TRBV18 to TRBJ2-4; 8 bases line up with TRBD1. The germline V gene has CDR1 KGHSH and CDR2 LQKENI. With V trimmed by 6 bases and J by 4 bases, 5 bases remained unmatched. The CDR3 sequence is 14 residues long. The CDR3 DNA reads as TGTGCCAGCTCCCCCGGGACAGGTAAAAACATTCAGTACTTC. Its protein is CASSPGTGKNIQYF.

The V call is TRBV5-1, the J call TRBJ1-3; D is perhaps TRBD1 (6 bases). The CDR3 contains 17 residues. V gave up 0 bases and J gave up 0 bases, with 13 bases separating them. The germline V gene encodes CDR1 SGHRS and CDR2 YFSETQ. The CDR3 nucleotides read TGCGCCAGCAGCTTGGCGGGGGGCCTCCCCTCTGGAAACACCATATATTTT. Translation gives CASSLAGGLPSGNTIYF.

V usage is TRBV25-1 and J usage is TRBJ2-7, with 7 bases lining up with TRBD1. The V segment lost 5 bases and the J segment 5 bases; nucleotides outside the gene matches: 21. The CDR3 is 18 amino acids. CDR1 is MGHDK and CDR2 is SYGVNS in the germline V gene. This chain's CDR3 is CASSSSGQVEASWDEQYF. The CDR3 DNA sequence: TGTGCCAGCAGTAGTTCAGGACAGGTGGAAGCGTCCTGGGACGAGCAGTACTTC.

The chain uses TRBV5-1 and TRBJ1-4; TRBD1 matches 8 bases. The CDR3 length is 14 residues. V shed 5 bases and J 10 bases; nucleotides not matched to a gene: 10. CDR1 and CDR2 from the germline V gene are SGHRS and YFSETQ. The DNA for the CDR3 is TGCGCCAGCAGACTCCAGGACAGGGTGGGAAAACTGTTTTTT. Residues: CASRLQDRVGKLFF.

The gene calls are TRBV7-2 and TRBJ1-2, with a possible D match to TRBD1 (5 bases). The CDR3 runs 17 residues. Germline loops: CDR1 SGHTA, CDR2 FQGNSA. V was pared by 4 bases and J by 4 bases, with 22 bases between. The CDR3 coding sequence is TGTGCCAGCAGCTCCCCGAGAACTATTTGGGACTCCTATGGCTACACCTTC. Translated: CASSSPRTIWDSYGYTF.

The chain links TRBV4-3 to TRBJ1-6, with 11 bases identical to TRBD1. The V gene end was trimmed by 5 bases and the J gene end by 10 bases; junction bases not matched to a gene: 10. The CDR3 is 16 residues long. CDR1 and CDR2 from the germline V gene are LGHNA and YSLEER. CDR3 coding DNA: TGCGCCAGCAGCGGAACCCCGGGACAGGGGGGATCACCCCTCCACTTT. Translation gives CASSGTPGQGGSPLHF.

CDR3 in amino acids: CASSLLPGQGSSHYYEQYF. The CDR3 DNA reads as TGTGCCAGCAGTTTATTACCGGGACAGGGGTCTTCCCACTACTACGAGCAGTACTTC. This chain uses TRBV28 with TRBJ2-7; 10 nucleotides match TRBD1. Germline CDR1 MDHEN, CDR2 SYDVKM. This CDR3 has 19 amino acids. V was clipped by 1 base and J by 3 bases; unmatched bases: 15.

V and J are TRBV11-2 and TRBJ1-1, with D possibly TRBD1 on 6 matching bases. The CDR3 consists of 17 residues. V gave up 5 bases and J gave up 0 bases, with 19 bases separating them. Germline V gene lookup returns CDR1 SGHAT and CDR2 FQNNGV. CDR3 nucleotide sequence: TGTGCCAGCAGCCTAATCACTAGGACAGACATGAACACTGAAGCTTTCTTT. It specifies CASSLITRTDMNTEAFF.

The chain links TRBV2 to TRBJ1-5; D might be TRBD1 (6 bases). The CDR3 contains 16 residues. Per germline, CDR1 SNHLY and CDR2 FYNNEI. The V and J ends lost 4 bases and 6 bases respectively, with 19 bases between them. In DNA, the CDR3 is TGTGCCAGCAGTGTCCTCGGCAGGGGTACGGGTCAGCCCCAGCATTTT. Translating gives CASSVLGRGTGQPQHF.

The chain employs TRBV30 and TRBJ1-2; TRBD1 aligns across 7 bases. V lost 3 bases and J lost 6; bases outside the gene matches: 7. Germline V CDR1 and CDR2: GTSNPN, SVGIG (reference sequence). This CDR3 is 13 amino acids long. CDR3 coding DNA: TGTGCCTGGAGAGTAGGGGGCGCCGATGGCTACACCTTC. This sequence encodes CAWRVGGADGYTF.

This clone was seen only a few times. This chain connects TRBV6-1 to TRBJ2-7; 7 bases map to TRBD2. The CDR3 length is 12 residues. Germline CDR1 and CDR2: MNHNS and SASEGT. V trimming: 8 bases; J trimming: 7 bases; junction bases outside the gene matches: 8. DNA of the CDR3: TGTGCCAGCGGGGGGAGGGGTCGGGAGCAGTACTTC. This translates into CASGGRGREQYF.

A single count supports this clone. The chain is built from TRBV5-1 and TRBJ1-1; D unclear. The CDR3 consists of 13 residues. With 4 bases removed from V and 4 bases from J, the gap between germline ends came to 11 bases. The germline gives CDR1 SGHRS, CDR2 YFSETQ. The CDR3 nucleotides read TGCGCCAGCAGCCCTCTGAGGGCCACTGAAGCTTTCTTT. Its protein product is CASSPLRATEAFF.

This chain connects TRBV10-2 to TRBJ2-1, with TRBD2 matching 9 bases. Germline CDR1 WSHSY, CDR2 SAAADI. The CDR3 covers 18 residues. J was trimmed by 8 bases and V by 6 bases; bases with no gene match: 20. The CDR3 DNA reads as TGCGCCAGCAGGATCGGCGGGGGGGCCGGGGTAACTTCCGATGAGCAGTTCTTC. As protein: CASRIGGGAGVTSDEQFF.

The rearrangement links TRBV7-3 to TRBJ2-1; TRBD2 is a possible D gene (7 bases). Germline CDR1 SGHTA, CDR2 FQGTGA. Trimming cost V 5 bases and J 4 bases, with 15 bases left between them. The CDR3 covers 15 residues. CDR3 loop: CASSHRASGYNEQFF. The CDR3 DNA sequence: TGTGCCAGCAGCCACAGGGCTAGCGGTTACAATGAGCAGTTCTTC.

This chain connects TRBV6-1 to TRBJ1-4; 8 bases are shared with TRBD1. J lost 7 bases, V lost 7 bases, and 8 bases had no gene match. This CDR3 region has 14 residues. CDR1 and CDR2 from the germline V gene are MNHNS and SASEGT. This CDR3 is CASTRTGSSEKLFF. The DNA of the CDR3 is TGTGCCAGCACTAGGACAGGGTCGAGTGAAAAACTGTTTTTT.

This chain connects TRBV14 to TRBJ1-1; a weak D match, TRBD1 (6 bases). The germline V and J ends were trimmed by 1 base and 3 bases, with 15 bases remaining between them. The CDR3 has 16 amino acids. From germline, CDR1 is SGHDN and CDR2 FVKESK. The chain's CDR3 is CASSQVKNRADTEAFF. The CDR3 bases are TGTGCCAGCAGCCAAGTCAAGAACAGGGCGGACACTGAAGCTTTCTTT.

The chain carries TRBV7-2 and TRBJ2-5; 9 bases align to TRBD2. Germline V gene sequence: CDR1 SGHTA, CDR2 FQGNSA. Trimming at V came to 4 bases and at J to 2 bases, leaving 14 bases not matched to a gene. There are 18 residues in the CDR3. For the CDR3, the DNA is TGTGCCAGCAGCTCAGGAGTGATGACCGCGGGGGGGCAAGAGACCCAGTACTTC. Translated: CASSSGVMTAGGQETQYF.

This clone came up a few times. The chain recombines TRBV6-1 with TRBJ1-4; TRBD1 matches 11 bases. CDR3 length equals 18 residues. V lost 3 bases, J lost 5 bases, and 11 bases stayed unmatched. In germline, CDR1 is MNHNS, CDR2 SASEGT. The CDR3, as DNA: TGTGCCAGCAGTGAGAGGGGACAGGGGGATGTCCAAAATGAAAAACTGTTTTTT. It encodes CASSERGQGDVQNEKLFF.